The 3 T cell receptor beta chains in this list originate from one sample, sequenced in a study of technical replicates of blood from a few donors. Measured with immunoSEQ multiplex PCR; TCRdb has only the in-frame clones, and not every one. The sample lists 75,000 to 95,000 clones; around 94% were seen once. The specimen sequenced was T cells isolated from PBMCs. The receptors were sampled from a human donor in good health.

The chain recombines TRBV6-5 with TRBJ2-3; TRBD2 is a possible D gene (7 bases). CDR3 length: 16 amino acids. Germline CDR1 and CDR2: MNHEY and SVGAGI. V lost 4 bases and J 3 bases, leaving 17 bases between the germline ends. CDR3 in amino acids: CASSLKGGPSTDTQYF. The CDR3 DNA reads TGTGCCAGCAGTTTGAAGGGGGGGCCGTCGACAGATACGCAGTATTTT.

The rearrangement uses TRBV27 and TRBJ1-2, with D possibly matching TRBD1 (5 bases). V was shortened by 3 bases and J by 4 bases, with 9 bases between the two germline ends. CDR1 and CDR2 from the germline V gene are MNHEY and SMNVEV (reference sequence). The CDR3 contains 13 residues. CDR3 amino acids: CASSLGGSYGYTF. The CDR3 nucleotides read TGTGCCAGCAGTTTGGGGGGAAGCTATGGCTACACCTTC.

This clone has just a few counts. The chain employs TRBV7-3 and TRBJ1-1; 8 bases are shared with TRBD1. V lost 5 bases and J lost 7; bases outside the gene matches: 3. CDR3 length: 12 residues. The germline V gene encodes CDR1 SGHTA and CDR2 FQGTGA. The CDR3: CASSETGGEAFF. Here the CDR3 DNA reads TGTGCCAGCAGCGAAACAGGGGGTGAAGCTTTCTTT.